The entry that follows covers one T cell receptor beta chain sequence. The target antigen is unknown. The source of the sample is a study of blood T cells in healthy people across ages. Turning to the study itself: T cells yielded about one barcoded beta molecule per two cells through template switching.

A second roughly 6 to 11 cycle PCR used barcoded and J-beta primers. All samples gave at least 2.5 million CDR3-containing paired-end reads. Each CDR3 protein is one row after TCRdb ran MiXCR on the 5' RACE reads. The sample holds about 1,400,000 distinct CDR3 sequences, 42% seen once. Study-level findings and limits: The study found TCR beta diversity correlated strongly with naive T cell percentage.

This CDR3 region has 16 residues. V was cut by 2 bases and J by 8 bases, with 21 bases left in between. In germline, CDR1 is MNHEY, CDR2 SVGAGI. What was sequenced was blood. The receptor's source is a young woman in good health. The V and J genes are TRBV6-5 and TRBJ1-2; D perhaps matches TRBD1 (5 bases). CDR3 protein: CASSYASVGVSRGYTF. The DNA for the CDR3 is TGTGCCAGCAGTTACGCCTCGGTAGGGGTCTCACGAGGCTACACCTTC.